These 30 T cell receptor beta chains share one sample of origin, sequenced in a study of response to subunit inactivated influenza vaccine. TCRdb redid the calling of the RT-PCR reads with MiXCR, one entry per CDR3 protein. Here the sample spans approximately 490,000 distinct CDR3 sequences, 6% to 9% being singletons. Sequencing used PBMCs from blood, obtained roughly 24 months after vaccination. These TCRs come from a man aged 50 to 75 who received an inactivated influenza vaccine.

This clonotype was recorded many times. The chain recombines TRBV5-1 with TRBJ2-7, with no clear D. V lost 3 bases, J lost 3 bases, and 16 bases lay in between. Germline values: CDR1 SGHRS, CDR2 YFSETQ. The CDR3 has 15 amino acids. This CDR3 is CASSSNRNIIYEQYF. The DNA of the CDR3 is TGCGCCAGCAGCTCCAACAGAAACATTATCTACGAGCAGTACTTC.

This clonotype came up a few times. The V and J genes are TRBV7-9 and TRBJ2-7; D possibly corresponds to TRBD2 (6 bases). The V gene's germline CDR1 is SEHNR and CDR2 FQNEAQ (reference sequence). The CDR3 totals 15 residues. V lost 5 bases and J 2 bases, leaving 16 bases between the germline ends. CDR3 loop: CASSPDVAAAYEQYF. The CDR3 DNA sequence: TGTGCCAGCAGCCCCGATGTAGCGGCCGCCTACGAGCAGTACTTC.

The table lists this clonotype with a few counts. V and J are TRBV4-3 and TRBJ2-6; D not resolved. V was cut by 1 base and J by 0 bases, with 13 bases left in between. CDR3 length equals 18 residues. The germline V gene encodes CDR1 LGHNA and CDR2 YSLEER. The CDR3, as DNA: TGCGCCAGCAGCCAAGGACATTGGGCTTACTCTGGGGCCAACGTCCTGACTTTC. Translating it yields CASSQGHWAYSGANVLTF.

The table lists this clonotype with a few counts. The rearrangement joins TRBV20-1 to TRBJ2-6; TRBD1 matches at 9 bases. V lost 4 bases to trimming and J lost 4 bases; unmatched junction nucleotides: 8. Germline values: CDR1 DFQATT, CDR2 SNEGSKA (reference sequence). This CDR3 has 16 residues. The CDR3, as DNA: TGCAGTGCTAACACAGGGGGCCCTCCCGGGGCCAACGTCCTGACTTTC. Translation: CSANTGGPPGANVLTF.

V usage is TRBV6-5 and J usage is TRBJ1-5; TRBD1 matches 7 bases. Germline V CDR1 and CDR2: MNHEY, SVGAGI. Germline trimming cut 2 bases from V and 11 bases from J; bases unmatched to any gene: 15. This CDR3 has 16 residues. The CDR3, as DNA: TGTGCCAGCAGTTACACGGGACAGTGGGGTGGTGGGACCCAGCATTTT. It specifies CASSYTGQWGGGTQHF.

This sequence joins TRBV6-5 and TRBJ2-7, with D maybe TRBD2 (7 bases). Trimming left V 2 bases short and J 3 bases short, with 14 bases between. The germline CDR1 and CDR2 sequences are MNHEY and SVGAGI. This CDR3 comprises 15 residues. The CDR3 sequence: CASSYIAGAYYEQYF. CDR3 nucleotide sequence: TGTGCCAGCAGTTACATCGCGGGGGCGTACTACGAGCAGTACTTC.

In this sample, this clonotype turned up many times. The chain employs TRBV6-5 and TRBJ1-3; D is unclear. Germline V gene lookup returns CDR1 MNHEY and CDR2 SVGAGI. Trimming pared 0 bases from V and 4 bases from J, leaving 7 bases between. The CDR3 length is 14 residues. CDR3 nucleotide sequence: TGTGCCAGCAGTTACTCGCGACTCGGAAACACCATATATTTT. Encoded protein: CASSYSRLGNTIYF.

The CDR3 loop reads CASSNDRGLAGELFF. The CDR3 region has the DNA TGTGCCAGTAGTAACGACAGGGGTTTGGCCGGGGAGCTGTTTTTT. The V call is TRBV19, the J call TRBJ2-2; 8 bases map to TRBD1. The V gene end was trimmed by 4 bases and the J gene end by 6 bases; junction bases not matched to a gene: 7. Germline lookup yields CDR1 LNHDA and CDR2 SQIVND (reference sequence). CDR3 length equals 15 residues.

This clonotype was detected ten times or more. The chain is built from TRBV27 and TRBJ2-1, with 8 bases identical to TRBD1. After removal of 5 bases from V and 7 bases from J, the junction contained 4 bases not matched to a gene. Germline V gene lookup returns CDR1 MNHEY and CDR2 SMNVEV (reference sequence). The CDR3 is made up of 13 amino acids. The chain's CDR3 is CASSRQGLNEQFF. The CDR3 nucleotides are TGTGCCAGCAGTCGACAGGGGTTAAATGAGCAGTTCTTC.

In this sample, this clonotype turned up a few times. The chain joins TRBV6-5 to TRBJ2-2; D may match TRBD1 or TRBD2 (5 bases each). V lost 2 bases and J lost 5, with 12 bases in between. The germline gives CDR1 MNHEY, CDR2 SVGAGI. The CDR3 spans 15 residues. CDR3 nucleotides: TGTGCCAGCAGTTACGCCCGGGGCCTTACCGGGGAGCTGTTTTTT. Translated, it gives CASSYARGLTGELFF.

This clonotype came up a few times. This chain links TRBV27 with TRBJ1-6; D is perhaps TRBD1 (6 bases). Trimming pared 5 bases from V and 2 bases from J, leaving 13 bases between. The CDR3 runs 16 residues. Per germline, CDR1 MNHEY and CDR2 SMNVEV (reference sequence). DNA of the CDR3: TGTGCCAGCAGTCCAAACAGGGTCCCCTATAATTCACCCCTCCACTTT. Residues: CASSPNRVPYNSPLHF.

The chain carries TRBV24-1 and TRBJ2-1, with 9 bases aligning to TRBD2. Germline V gene sequence: CDR1 KGHDR, CDR2 SFDVKD. The J segment lost 6 bases and the V segment lost 4 bases, leaving 6 bases of the junction unmatched. The CDR3 runs 15 residues. CDR3 region: CATSDWLAGINEQFF. The CDR3 bases are TGTGCCACCAGTGACTGGCTAGCGGGGATCAATGAGCAGTTCTTC.

This clonotype was seen repeatedly, ten times or more. The V call is TRBV5-1, the J call TRBJ1-2; D is perhaps TRBD1 (5 bases). CDR3 length: 12 residues. In germline, CDR1 is SGHRS, CDR2 YFSETQ. V lost 4 bases and J 8 bases, leaving 12 bases between the germline ends. The CDR3, as DNA: TGCGCCAGCAGCCTAGTGGGACGAGGCTACACCTTC. Translated: CASSLVGRGYTF.

This clonotype was seen a few times. The rearrangement joins TRBV11-2 to TRBJ1-4, with TRBD1 as a possible D gene (5 bases). V shed 2 bases and J shed 7 bases, with 11 bases lying between them. In germline, CDR1 is SGHAT, CDR2 FQNNGV. This CDR3 spans 14 amino acids. The CDR3 region has the DNA TGTGCCAGCAGCTTATTTTTTAGGGGTGAAAAACTGTTTTTT. Translated, it gives CASSLFFRGEKLFF.

This chain uses TRBV20-1 with TRBJ2-7, with D tentatively TRBD2 (5 bases). The V gene lost 0 bases and the J gene lost 3 bases, with 15 bases spanning the gap. Per the germline V gene, CDR1 is DFQATT and CDR2 is SNEGSKA (reference sequence). The CDR3 sequence is 15 residues long. The CDR3 loop is CSARDPTGFVYEQYF. The CDR3 DNA reads TGCAGTGCTAGAGATCCAACGGGGTTTGTCTACGAGCAGTACTTC.

The genes are TRBV7-2 and TRBJ2-3, with 14 bases matching TRBD2. The J segment lost 4 bases and the V segment lost 6 bases, leaving 0 bases of the junction unmatched. CDR1 is SGHTA and CDR2 is FQGNSA in the germline V gene. The CDR3 totals 14 residues. CDR3 sequence (DNA): TGTGCCAGCAGGACTAGCGGGGGGGCAGATACGCAGTATTTT. It encodes CASRTSGGADTQYF. Full variable domain (remainder filled in from reference TRBV7-2 and TRBJ2-3): GAGVSQSPSNKVTEKGKDVELRCDPISGHTALYWYRQSLGQGLEFLIYFQGNSAPDKSGLPSDRFSAERTGGSVSTLTIQRTQQEDSAVYLCASRTSGGADTQYFGPGTRLTVL.

This clonotype was seen at least ten times. The chain has TRBV5-1 and TRBJ2-7, with D perhaps TRBD1 or TRBD2 (6 bases each). From germline, CDR1 is SGHRS and CDR2 YFSETQ. The CDR3 extends over 12 amino acids. With 2 bases removed from V and 6 bases from J, the gap between germline ends came to 9 bases. For the CDR3, the DNA is TGCGCCAGCAGCTTACAGGGAGGCGAGCAGTACTTC. Residues: CASSLQGGEQYF.

This clonotype was detected many times. The chain employs TRBV4-2 and TRBJ2-4, with 8 bases identical to TRBD1. V shed 4 bases and J 8 bases; nucleotides not matched to a gene: 7. In germline, CDR1 is LGHNA, CDR2 YNFKEQ. The CDR3 runs to 14 residues. This CDR3 is CASSPGQVSDIQYF. The CDR3 DNA is TGTGCCAGCAGCCCGGGACAGGTTTCGGACATTCAGTACTTC.

This clonotype turned up a few times. The chain couples TRBV5-8 to TRBJ2-2; perhaps TRBD2 as D (6 bases). The germline gives CDR1 SGHTS, CDR2 YDEGEE. Trimming shortened V by 6 bases and J by 0 bases, and 18 bases separated the two germline ends. The CDR3 is 17 residues long. This CDR3 is CASTLWGVYANTGELFF. The DNA for the CDR3 is TGTGCCAGCACCCTATGGGGGGTTTACGCGAACACCGGGGAGCTGTTTTTT.

In its sample, this clonotype was seen a few times. The chain employs TRBV28 and TRBJ1-2; 9 bases agree with TRBD1. CDR3 length equals 17 residues. V lost 4 bases and J lost 5; bases outside the gene matches: 14. Germline-derived CDR1 and CDR2 are MDHEN and SYDVKM. CDR3 DNA sequence: TGTGCCAGCAGTTCGCCCCGGGACAGGGAGATTTGGTATGGCTACACCTTC. As protein: CASSSPRDREIWYGYTF.

This clonotype was seen more than once but under ten times. V and J are TRBV28 and TRBJ1-5; 9 positions match TRBD1. J gave up 7 bases and V 3 bases, and 10 bases lay outside the gene matches. Germline-derived CDR1 and CDR2 are MDHEN and SYDVKM. This CDR3 contains 16 residues. The CDR3 spells CASSFSTGGSGQPQHF. Written as DNA, the CDR3 is TGTGCCAGCAGTTTCTCGACAGGGGGGTCAGGGCAGCCCCAGCATTTT.

This clonotype was detected ten times or more. The V and J genes are TRBV7-2 and TRBJ1-1, with TRBD1 as a possible D gene (6 bases). Trimming removed 1 base from V and 5 bases from J, with 11 bases in between. The CDR3 runs to 14 residues. Germline CDR1 is SGHTA and CDR2 is FQGNSA. The CDR3 sequence: CASSLESRGTEAFF. The CDR3 DNA sequence: TGTGCCAGCAGCTTAGAATCGAGGGGGACTGAAGCTTTCTTT. The full variable domain, with the rest looked up from reference TRBV7-2 and TRBJ1-1, is GAGVSQSPSNKVTEKGKDVELRCDPISGHTALYWYRQSLGQGLEFLIYFQGNSAPDKSGLPSDRFSAERTGGSVSTLTIQRTQQEDSAVYLCASSLESRGTEAFFGQGTRLTVV.

Remarks on this clonotype: A junction end diverges from the germline sequence, so it may reflect a read error. This chain connects TRBV11-2 to TRBJ2-1, with 9 bases fitting TRBD2. The CDR3 is made up of 17 amino acids. In germline, CDR1 is SGHAT, CDR2 FQNNGV. CDR3: CASSLGESGRSHNQQFF. The CDR3 nucleotides read TGTGCCAGCAGCTTAGGTGAAAGCGGGAGGTCACACAATCAGCAGTTCTTC.

This clonotype appeared many times. The chain employs TRBV15 and TRBJ2-7; tentatively, D is TRBD1 (5 bases). CDR1 is LNHNV, CDR2 YYDKDF, per germline (reference sequence). This CDR3 is 13 amino acids long. Trimming left V 6 bases short and J 2 bases short, with 11 bases between. The CDR3 reads CATSRTLTYEQYF. DNA of the CDR3: TGTGCCACCAGTAGGACACTCACCTACGAGCAGTACTTC.

This chain links TRBV5-1 with TRBJ2-7; D might be TRBD1 or TRBD2, each matching 7 bases. The germline V and J ends were trimmed by 4 bases and 3 bases, with 20 bases remaining between them. The CDR3 has 16 residues. The germline gives CDR1 SGHRS, CDR2 YFSETQ. The CDR3 reads CASSAQGGAHGYEQYF. For the CDR3, the DNA is TGCGCCAGCAGCGCCCAGGGGGGGGCGCATGGCTACGAGCAGTACTTC.

This clonotype showed up many times. The rearrangement joins TRBV9 to TRBJ2-5; possible D gene TRBD1, 5 bases. There are 13 residues in the CDR3. Between the trimmed V and J ends, which lost 3 bases and 5 bases, there was a span of 11 bases. Germline CDR1 and CDR2: SGDLS and YYNGEE. CDR3 loop: CASSAGQVETQYF. CDR3 bases: TGTGCCAGCAGCGCCGGACAAGTGGAGACCCAGTACTTC. Supplemented by reference TRBV9 and TRBJ2-5, the full variable domain reads DSGVTQTPKHLITATGQRVTLRCSPRSGDLSVYWYQQSLDQGLQFLIQYYNGEERAKGNILERFSAQQFPDLHSELNLSSLELGDSALYFCASSAGQVETQYFGPGTRLLVL.

The rearrangement uses TRBV5-1 and TRBJ2-5; D is uncertain. The CDR3 covers 13 residues. Looked up from germline, CDR1 is SGHRS and CDR2 is YFSETQ. Trimming stripped 4 bases from V and 5 bases from J, with 12 bases between. DNA of the CDR3: TGCGCCAGCAGCCCCGGAGACTGGGAGACCCAGTACTTC. Protein: CASSPGDWETQYF. The whole variable domain, remainder taken from reference TRBV5-1 and TRBJ2-5, is KAGVTQTPRYLIKTRGQQVTLSCSPISGHRSVSWYQQTPGQGLQFLFEYFSETQRNKGNFPGRFSGRQFSNSRSEMNVSTLELGDSALYLCASSPGDWETQYFGPGTRLLVL.

The table lists this clonotype with a few counts. CDR3 residues: CAISAKTGGNTEAFF. As DNA, the CDR3 is TGTGCCATCAGCGCGAAGACAGGGGGGAACACTGAAGCTTTCTTT. The rearrangement joins TRBV10-3 to TRBJ1-1, with 9 bases matching TRBD1. The germline V gene encodes CDR1 ENHRY and CDR2 SYGVKD. J lost 1 base, V lost 6 bases, and 6 bases had no gene match. CDR3 length: 15 amino acids.

Worth noting for this clonotype: Being one base from a much bigger clone, this may be a read error. This chain connects TRBV6-2 or TRBV6-3 to TRBJ2-7; tentative D call: TRBD1 (6 bases). Looked up from germline, CDR1 is MNHEY and CDR2 is SVGEGT. CDR3 length equals 16 residues. The CDR3 DNA sequence: TGTGCCAGCAGTTATAACGGACAGACCCGGTACTACGAGCGGTACTTC. Translating gives CASSYNGQTRYYERYF.

Remarks on this clonotype: A read error may account for a junction end that differs from germline. This sequence joins TRBV7-3 and TRBJ2-1; 12 nucleotides line up with TRBD2. Germline loops: CDR1 SGHTA, CDR2 FQGTGA. The length of the CDR3 is 15 residues. CDR3 amino acids: CASSAGTSGYKEQFF. In DNA form, the CDR3 reads TGTGCCAGCAGTGCCGGGACTAGCGGGTACAAGGAGCAGTTCTTC.